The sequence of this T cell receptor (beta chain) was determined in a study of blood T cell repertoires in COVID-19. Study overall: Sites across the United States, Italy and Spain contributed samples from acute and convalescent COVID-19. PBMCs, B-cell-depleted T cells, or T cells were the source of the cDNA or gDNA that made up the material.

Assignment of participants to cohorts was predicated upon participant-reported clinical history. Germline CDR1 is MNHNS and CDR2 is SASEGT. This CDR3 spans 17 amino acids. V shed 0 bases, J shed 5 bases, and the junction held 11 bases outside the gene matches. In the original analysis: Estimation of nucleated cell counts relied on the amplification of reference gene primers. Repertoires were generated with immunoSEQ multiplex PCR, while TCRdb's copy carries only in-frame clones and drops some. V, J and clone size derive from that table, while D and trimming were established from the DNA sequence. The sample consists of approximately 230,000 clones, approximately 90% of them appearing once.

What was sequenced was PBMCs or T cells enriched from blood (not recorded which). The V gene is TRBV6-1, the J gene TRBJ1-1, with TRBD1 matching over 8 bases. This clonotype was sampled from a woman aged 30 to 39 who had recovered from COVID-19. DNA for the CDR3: TGTGCCAGCAGTGAAGCGGGGGGCAGGGGGCCGGGGACTGAAGCTTTCTTT. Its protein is CASSEAGGRGPGTEAFF.